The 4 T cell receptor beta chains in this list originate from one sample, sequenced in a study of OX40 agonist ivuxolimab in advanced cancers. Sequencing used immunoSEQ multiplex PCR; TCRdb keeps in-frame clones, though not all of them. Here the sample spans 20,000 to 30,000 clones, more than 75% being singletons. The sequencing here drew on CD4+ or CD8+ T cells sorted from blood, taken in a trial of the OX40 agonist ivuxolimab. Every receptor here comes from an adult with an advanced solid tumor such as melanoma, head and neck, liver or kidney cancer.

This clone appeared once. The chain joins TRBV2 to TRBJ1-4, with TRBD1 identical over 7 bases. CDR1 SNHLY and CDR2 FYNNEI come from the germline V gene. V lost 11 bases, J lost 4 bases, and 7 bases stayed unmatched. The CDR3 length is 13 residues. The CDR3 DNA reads TGTGCCCTCAGGGGGGCAGATAATGAAAAACTGTTTTTT. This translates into CALRGADNEKLFF.

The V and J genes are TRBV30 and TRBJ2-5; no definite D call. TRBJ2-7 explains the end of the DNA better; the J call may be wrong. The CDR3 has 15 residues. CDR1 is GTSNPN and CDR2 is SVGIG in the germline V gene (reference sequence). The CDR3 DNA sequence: TGTGCCTGGAGTGATGGGTCGGGCCTTACCTACGAGCAGTACTTC. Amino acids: CAWSDGSGLTYEQYF.

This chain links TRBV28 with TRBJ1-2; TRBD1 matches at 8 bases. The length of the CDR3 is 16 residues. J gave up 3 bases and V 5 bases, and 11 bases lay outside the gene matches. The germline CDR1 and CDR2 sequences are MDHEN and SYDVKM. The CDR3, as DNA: TGTGCCAGCAGTAGCCCGGACAGGGAGGATTACTATGGCTACACCTTC. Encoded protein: CASSSPDREDYYGYTF.

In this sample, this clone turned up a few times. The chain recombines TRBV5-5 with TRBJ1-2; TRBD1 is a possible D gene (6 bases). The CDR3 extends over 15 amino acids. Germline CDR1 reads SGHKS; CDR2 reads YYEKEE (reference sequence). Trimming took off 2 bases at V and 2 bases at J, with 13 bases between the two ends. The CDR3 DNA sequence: TGTGCCAGCAGCTTCCGGACAGAGAGGAACTATGGCTACACCTTC. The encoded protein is CASSFRTERNYGYTF.